This T cell receptor beta chain appears in the sequencing data of a study of T cells in Graves' hyperthyroidism and ophthalmopathy. In germline, CDR1 is MGHRA, CDR2 YSYEKL. The CDR3 consists of 17 residues. With V trimmed by 2 bases and J by 1 base, 8 bases remained unmatched. RNA transcripts provided the source from which TCR beta CDR3 regions were amplified. First-round RT-PCR of the TCR CDR3 relied on the HTBI primer set. TCRdb recomputed calls from the multiplex PCR reads with MiXCR, one row per CDR3 protein. In the table there are around 690,000 distinct CDR3 sequences, around 15% of which are singletons.

This sequence was found in a man aged 50-59 years with Graves' hyperthyroidism. Input material: blood. V and J are TRBV4-1 and TRBJ2-7; the match to TRBD2 covers 10 bases. The CDR3 coding sequence is TGCGCCAGCAGCCAATTAGTACGGACTAGCGGATCCTACGAGCAGTACTTC. Translating gives CASSQLVRTSGSYEQYF.